One sample yielded the 3 T cell receptor beta chains listed below, sequenced in a study of blood T cell dynamics during melanoma immunotherapy. Described time point: pre-treatment baseline. Repertoires were generated with immunoSEQ multiplex PCR, while TCRdb's copy carries only in-frame clones and drops some. The profile covers thousands of clones, with roughly 87% appearing a single time and less than 4% taken by the ten largest. Sequencing used blood, obtained from a patient treated with checkpoint blockade. Receptors originate from a human donor with melanoma.

The chain recombines TRBV6-4 with TRBJ2-3; 10 bases are a match to TRBD1. The CDR3 covers 15 residues. The V and J ends lost 5 bases and 3 bases, in that order; junction bases with no gene match: 5. Looked up from germline, CDR1 is MRHNA and CDR2 is SNTAGT. The CDR3 region is CASSLRQGATDTQYF. In DNA form, the CDR3 reads TGTGCCAGCAGTCTCCGACAGGGGGCAACAGATACGCAGTATTTT.

The V and J genes are TRBV11-2 and TRBJ1-3; D call uncertain. This CDR3 region has 14 residues. The V and J ends lost 2 bases and 3 bases respectively, with 8 bases between them. The germline V gene has CDR1 SGHAT and CDR2 FQNNGV. This chain's CDR3 is CASSLTSFGNTIYF. For the CDR3, the DNA is TGTGCCAGCAGCTTAACGAGTTTTGGAAACACCATATATTTT.

The chain has TRBV5-8 and TRBJ2-1; 15 bases are shared with TRBD2. This CDR3 comprises 20 residues. Germline assignment: CDR1 SGHTS and CDR2 YDEGEE. V trimming: 4 bases; J trimming: 7 bases; junction bases outside the gene matches: 18. The CDR3 region is CASSPGGLAGGQWRINEQFF. CDR3 bases: TGTGCCAGCAGCCCGGGTGGACTAGCGGGAGGGCAGTGGCGTATAAATGAGCAGTTCTTC.